The rows below give T cell receptor beta chains drawn from one sample of a study of blood T cell repertoires in COVID-19. The protocol was immunoSEQ multiplex PCR, while the TCRdb copy is restricted to in-frame clones and leaves out a portion. The sample shows some 99,000 clones, about 81% of them seen only once. Source material: peripheral blood. The source of these receptors is a man aged 65-85 years with acute or convalescent COVID-19. CDR3s include the opening cysteine and the closing phenylalanine or tryptophan. Each record gives: D gene, J gene, clone size, V gene, CDR3 DNA, CDR3 protein. A D gene is named only where the DNA matches it firmly. Some rows have no size entry. The others give once, few or many, or a class for an expanded clone.

>NA|TRBJ1-5|NA|TRBV6-5
TGTGCCAGCAGTACTTACCAGGGAAATCAGCCCCAGCATTTT
CASSTYQGNQPQHF
>NA|TRBJ1-4|once|TRBV7-2
TGTGCCAGCAGCTTAGTTTCAGGCGCTGGTTTTGAAAAACTGTTTTTT
CASSLVSGAGFEKLFF
>TRBD2|TRBJ2-5|few|TRBV5-4
TGTGCCAGCAGCTTCGGCAGCGGGGGGTCGATGGAGACCCAGTACTTC
CASSFGSGGSMETQYF
>TRBD2|TRBJ2-1|NA|TRBV10-2
TGCGCCAGCAGTGAAGAAGCGGGAGGTCTAAATGAGCAGTTCTTC
CASSEEAGGLNEQFF
>TRBD1|TRBJ2-7|NA|TRBV19
TGTGCCAGTAGTATAGGCGCGGGACAGGCCTACGAGCAGTACTTC
CASSIGAGQAYEQYF
>TRBD2|TRBJ2-3|NA|TRBV4-2
TGTGCCAGCAGCCAAGCCAGCGGGAGTAATAGGGCCACAGATACGCAGTATTTT
CASSQASGSNRATDTQYF
>TRBD2|TRBJ2-3|NA|TRBV10-1
TGCGCCAGCAGGCGAGCGGGGAGGACAGATACGCAGTATTTT
CASRRAGRTDTQYF
>NA|TRBJ2-7|few|TRBV7-2
TGTGCCAGCAGCTTAGCCCCGGACAAATACTACGAGCAGTACTTC
CASSLAPDKYYEQYF
>TRBD1|TRBJ1-1|once|TRBV2
TGTGCCAGCAGTGAAGTAGCGACAGGGGCGAACACTGAAGCTTTCTTT
CASSEVATGANTEAFF
>NA|TRBJ1-5|once|TRBV19
TGTGCCAGTAGTATAGCAGGCTATAGCAATCAGCCCCAGCATTTT
CASSIAGYSNQPQHF
>TRBD1|TRBJ2-5|once|TRBV5-1
TGCGCCAGCAGCCCCGGGACAGCGATAATACAAGAGACCCAGTACTTC
CASSPGTAIIQETQYF
>TRBD2|TRBJ2-5|many|TRBV6-2/TRBV6-3
TGTGCCAGCAGTTACGGTGGTAGCGGGGCCTACCAAGAGACCCAGTACTTC
CASSYGGSGAYQETQYF
>TRBD1|TRBJ1-5|NA|TRBV24-1
TGTGCCACCAGTTATTCCGGGACAGGCCGGAATCAGCCCCAGCATTTT
CATSYSGTGRNQPQHF
>NA|TRBJ2-1|NA|TRBV7-3
TGTGCCAGCAGTCGTTCTAACAGGGTACGGGATGAGCAGTTCTTC
CASSRSNRVRDEQFF
>NA|TRBJ2-5|NA|TRBV4-2
TGTGCCAGCAGCCAAGTCCCCGACTTGAAGGGGGAGACCCAGTACTTC
CASSQVPDLKGETQYF
>TRBD2|TRBJ2-1|NA|TRBV7-9
TGTGCCAGTCATGCTAGCGGGAGGCGATCAAGCAATGAGCAGTTCTTC
CASHASGRRSSNEQFF
>NA|TRBJ2-7|NA|TRBV5-1
TGCGCCAGCAGGAGGTCCTACGAGCAGTACTTC
CASRRSYEQYF
>NA|TRBJ1-6|few|TRBV28
TGTGCCAGCAGTTTTGCAGGGTCGGGTTCACCCCTCCACTTT
CASSFAGSGSPLHF
>NA|TRBJ1-5|few|TRBV6-6
TGTGCCAGCAGTCGACGACTCCAGGGTTATGGGAATCAGCCCCAGCATTTT
CASSRRLQGYGNQPQHF
>NA|TRBJ2-7|few|TRBV2
TGTGCCAGCAGTGGACAGGCCCGCTGGGAGCAGTACTTC
CASSGQARWEQYF
>NA|TRBJ2-3|NA|TRBV7-2
TGTGCCAGCAGCTTACAGGCGAGCACAGATACGCAGTATTTT
CASSLQASTDTQYF
>NA|TRBJ2-7|few|TRBV10-3
TGTGCCATCAGTGAGCGGGAAGGAAGCTCCTACGAGCAGTACTTC
CAISEREGSSYEQYF
>NA|TRBJ2-2|NA|TRBV9
TGTGCCAGCACGAAGAGTCCGGCCGGGGAGCTGTTTTTT
CASTKSPAGELFF
>NA|TRBJ1-1|few|TRBV24-1
TGTGCCACCAGTGATTTGAACGGGAGGAAGCTTTTCTTT
CATSDLNGRKLFF
>TRBD2|TRBJ2-7|NA|TRBV15
TGTGCCACCAGCAGAGTGGGGTCCCACCCGGGACTAGCGGGCGGCTACGAGCAGTACTTC
CATSRVGSHPGLAGGYEQYF